A single sample gave rise to the 8 T cell receptor beta chains below, sequenced in a study of CD8 T cells in Susac syndrome. Random-hexamer reverse transcription was applied to 0.5 to 1 ug RNA. TCRdb reprocessed the immunoSEQ multiplex PCR reads with MiXCR, giving one entry per CDR3 protein. This table holds 150,000 or so distinct CDR3 sequences, just under 97% found once. Input material: CD8+ T cells from PBMCs. All receptors derive from a human donor with multiple sclerosis.

This clonotype was counted between two and nine times. This rearrangement joins TRBV3-1 to TRBJ2-7; D gene uncertain. This CDR3 region has 13 residues. The germline gives CDR1 LGHDT, CDR2 YNNKEL (reference sequence). Trimming removed 0 bases from V and 4 bases from J, with 7 bases in between. The CDR3 region has the DNA TGTGCCAGCAGCCAAGATCCCGGGTACGAGCAGTACTTC. Its protein product is CASSQDPGYEQYF.

J is TRBJ2-3 and V is TRBV12-3 or TRBV12-4; D is uncertain. The V end was cut by 6 bases, the J end by 1 base, with 8 bases between. The CDR3 is 13 residues long. CDR3 in amino acids: CASRQSGTDTQYF. DNA for the CDR3: TGTGCCAGCAGGCAATCGGGCACAGATACGCAGTATTTT.

The table lists this clonotype with a count of one. The chain links TRBV15 to TRBJ1-2; 10 nucleotides line up with TRBD1. The CDR3 runs to 12 residues. With V trimmed by 9 bases and J by 7 bases, 5 bases remained unmatched. Germline values: CDR1 LNHNV, CDR2 YYDKDF (reference sequence). CDR3 in amino acids: CATGQGNSGYTF. In DNA form, the CDR3 reads TGTGCCACGGGACAGGGGAATTCTGGCTACACCTTC.

This rearrangement joins TRBV9 to TRBJ2-1, with 10 bases that match TRBD2. V lost 3 bases to trimming and J lost 2 bases; unmatched junction nucleotides: 14. Per germline, CDR1 SGDLS and CDR2 YYNGEE. The length of the CDR3 is 19 residues. The CDR3, as DNA: TGTGCCAGCAGCGCCGCACCTGCTAGCGGGGGAGGGACCTACAATGAGCAGTTCTTC. Amino acids: CASSAAPASGGGTYNEQFF.

This chain connects TRBV9 to TRBJ2-5, with a tentative D call TRBD2 (5 bases). The CDR3 loop spans 15 amino acids. The V gene's germline CDR1 is SGDLS and CDR2 YYNGEE. Trimming took 3 bases from V and 4 from J, leaving 16 bases between them. This CDR3 is CASSATEGVRETQYF. CDR3 bases: TGTGCCAGCAGCGCAACAGAGGGAGTTCGAGAGACCCAGTACTTC.

The chain carries TRBV29-1 and TRBJ2-5; D perhaps matches TRBD1 (5 bases). Germline V gene data show CDR1 as SQVTM and CDR2 as ANQGSEA. V lost 8 bases and J lost 4, with 11 bases in between. This CDR3 has 11 amino acids. Here the CDR3 DNA reads TGCAGCTTCATAAGGGGAGAGACCCAGTACTTC. This codes for CSFIRGETQYF.

V is TRBV20-1 and J is TRBJ2-1; 7 bases are a match to TRBD2. The V segment lost 0 bases and the J segment 5 bases; nucleotides outside the gene matches: 7. Germline CDR1 DFQATT, CDR2 SNEGSKA (reference sequence). The CDR3 runs to 15 residues. In DNA, the CDR3 is TGCAGTGCTAGAGAGGAGACTAGCTGGGACAATGAGCAGTTCTTC. This gives the protein CSAREETSWDNEQFF.

In this sample, this clonotype turned up once. V is TRBV3-1 and J is TRBJ1-5, with a tentative D call TRBD1 (5 bases). The germline V gene encodes CDR1 LGHDT and CDR2 YNNKEL (reference sequence). Trimming removed 0 bases from V and 2 bases from J, with 11 bases in between. The CDR3 runs 16 residues. The DNA of the CDR3 is TGTGCCAGCAGCCAAGACGGGGGTTGGGGCAATCAGCCCCAGCATTTT. It yields the protein CASSQDGGWGNQPQHF.